This T cell receptor beta chain was sequenced for a study of T cell repertoires in cytomegalovirus infection. Turning to the study itself: Public TCR beta signatures marked donors with CMV infection and the matching HLA. Findings of the study overall: Of the TCR beta families, the public ones yielded a cumulative frequency that identified carriers of CMV plus the relevant HLA. The ex vivo response was dominated by HLA-C-restricted CMV-specific TCR beta clonotypes.

Comments on this clonotype: Its antigen remains unknown.

TCRdb independently ran MiXCR on the reads; one entry per CDR3 protein. The sample shows approximately 73,000 distinct CDR3 sequences, 40% of them seen only once. Sequences were derived from CD8+ T cells from cultured PBMCs, sampled from culture after CMV antigen stimulation. This TCR was sampled from a human donor in good health (CMV status not recorded). Some clones in this sample may be carry-over from other donors' samples.

CDR3 DNA: TGTGCTAGTGGTTTGTATTCCAGGACAGGGGTTTCTGAAGCTTTCTTT. It translates to CASGLYSRTGVSEAFF. The chain has TRBV12-5 and TRBJ1-1, with 9 bases that match TRBD1. Per germline, CDR1 LGHNT and CDR2 FRNRAP. The ends lost 2 bases at V and 6 bases at J; junction bases unmatched: 10. The CDR3 has 16 amino acids.